This TCR beta chain comes out of a study of multiple sclerosis patients with progressive multifocal leukoencephalopathy. Regarding time point: approximately 12 months of natalizumab therapy. The CDR3 is 15 amino acids. Germline V gene lookup returns CDR1 SGHDT and CDR2 YYEEEE. V lost 4 bases and J lost 8, with 21 bases in between. Study-wide findings and caveats: Expanded clones at PML onset predated and persisted through natalizumab therapy. Whether JC virus or general immunocompromise explains the findings remained unclear.

About this clone itself: Its antigen is unidentified.

Spiked into each PCR were synthetic inline TR CDR3 controls of all V-J pairings. Generated by immunoSEQ multiplex PCR, the TCRdb table keeps only in-frame clones and is missing some. The table shows tens of thousands of clones, with nearly 90% occurring only once. The sample was PBMCs, taken from a patient treated with natalizumab. The gene calls are TRBV5-6 and TRBJ1-2; D is possibly TRBD1 (6 bases). This sequence was found in a human donor with multiple sclerosis. In nucleotides, the CDR3 is TGTGCCAGCAGCATAACCAGGGGAAGTCGAGACGGCTACACCTTC. Its protein product is CASSITRGSRDGYTF.